This is a list of T cell receptor beta chains from one sample in a study of OX40 agonist ivuxolimab in advanced cancers. Here immunoSEQ multiplex PCR was the method, and the copy in TCRdb shows in-frame clones only, minus some. The table includes about 77,000 clones, 80% to 90% detected once. Material: CD4+ or CD8+ T cells sorted from blood, obtained in a trial of the OX40 agonist ivuxolimab. Receptors originate from an adult with an advanced solid tumor such as melanoma, head and neck, liver or kidney cancer. CDR3s include the opening cysteine and the closing phenylalanine or tryptophan. A D gene is named only where the DNA matches it firmly. Only part of the rows carry a size: once, few, many, or a class if the clone is expanded.

v_gene,d_gene,abundance,j_gene,CDR3aa,CDR3nt
TRBV2,NA,few,TRBJ2-7,CASKVQVPTSEQYF,TGTGCCAGCAAAGTACAGGTACCAACCAGCGAGCAGTACTTC
TRBV30,NA,NA,TRBJ1-1,CAWTEGGNTEAFF,TGTGCCTGGACCGAAGGGGGGAACACTGAAGCTTTCTTT
TRBV9,NA,NA,TRBJ2-5,CASSPLGQILNLQETQYF,TGTGCCAGCAGCCCTCTAGGACAGATACTAAACTTACAAGAGACCCAGTACTTC
TRBV28,NA,NA,TRBJ1-2,CAIPLGSYGYTF,TGTGCCATCCCACTAGGGAGCTATGGCTACACCTTC
TRBV7-2,NA,few,TRBJ1-6,CASSLGAGGNSPLHF,TGTGCCAGCAGCCTAGGGGCAGGCGGGAATTCACCCCTCCACTTT
TRBV5-8,NA,NA,TRBJ1-1,CASSLVGFQVNF,TGTGCCAGCAGCTTGGTGGGATTCCAGGTCAATTTT
TRBV18,TRBD1,NA,TRBJ2-2,CASSPTGQGGTGELFF,TGTGCCAGCTCACCCACCGGACAGGGTGGTACCGGGGAGCTGTTTTTT
TRBV5-1,TRBD1,NA,TRBJ2-3,CASSSPLGQVTDTQYF,TGCGCCAGCAGCTCGCCATTGGGACAGGTCACAGATACGCAGTATTTT
TRBV30,NA,NA,TRBJ2-7,CAWSLGGAVPYEQYF,TGTGCCTGGAGTCTTGGGGGGGCCGTCCCCTACGAGCAGTACTTC
TRBV6-6,NA,NA,TRBJ1-4,CASRGNEKLFF,TGTGCCAGCAGGGGTAATGAAAAACTGTTTTTT
TRBV29-1,TRBD1,once,TRBJ1-2,CSAVDRNYGYTF,TGCAGCGCTGTGGACAGGAACTATGGCTACACCTTC
TRBV28,NA,NA,TRBJ2-7,CVSTGSTYEQYF,TGTGTCTCGACGGGGAGCACCTACGAGCAGTACTTC
TRBV15,TRBD2,once,TRBJ2-1,CATSIGLAGVSEQFF,TGTGCCACCAGCATCGGACTAGCGGGAGTGAGTGAGCAGTTCTTC
TRBV19,NA,few,TRBJ1-3,CASSMGFNSGNTIYF,TGTGCCAGTAGCATGGGGTTCAACTCTGGAAACACCATATATTTT